The next 10 T cell receptor beta chains were all read from a single sample in a study of shared clonotypes between healthy human individuals. Sequencing used immunoSEQ multiplex PCR; TCRdb keeps in-frame clones, though not all of them. This sample has about 1.4 million clones; roughly 96% occur once, and the top ten carry roughly 1.2%. Material: naive CD4+ T cells sorted from blood. Subset meaning: CD45RA+ positively selected. All receptors come from a man between 25 and 39 years old in good health.

Note on this clone: Distinct nucleotide sequences in the sample also encode this CDR3. This rearrangement joins TRBV6-5 to TRBJ1-2; 7 nucleotides align to TRBD1. This CDR3 region has 13 residues. J was trimmed by 3 bases and V by 2 bases; bases with no gene match: 0. Germline CDR1 reads MNHEY; CDR2 reads SVGAGI. The CDR3 reads CASSYGQDYGYTF. As DNA, the CDR3 is TGTGCCAGCAGTTACGGACAGGACTATGGCTACACCTTC.

The chain joins TRBV10-3 to TRBJ1-5; unclear D gene. CDR1 is ENHRY and CDR2 is SYGVKD in the germline V gene. V lost 2 bases and J 2 bases, leaving 13 bases between the germline ends. The CDR3 spans 16 residues. Written as DNA, the CDR3 is TGTGCCATCAGTGAGGACCCTCGAGAGCGCAATCAGCCCCAGCATTTT. Translating it yields CAISEDPRERNQPQHF.

The DNA of the CDR3 is TGTGCCACCAGCAGAGATTTAGGCAGCCTTAATGAAAAACTGTTTTTT. Translation gives CATSRDLGSLNEKLFF. The chain recombines TRBV15 with TRBJ1-4; no definite D call. Germline-derived CDR1 and CDR2 are LNHNV and YYDKDF (reference sequence). The CDR3 consists of 16 residues. Trimming pared 0 bases from V and 4 bases from J, leaving 12 bases between.

The rearrangement links TRBV5-1 to TRBJ2-6; D is ambiguous. V shed 2 bases and J shed 2 bases, with 8 bases lying between them. The length of the CDR3 is 15 residues. The germline V gene encodes CDR1 SGHRS and CDR2 YFSETQ. CDR3 in DNA: TGCGCCAGCAGCTTACAACGCACTGGGGCCAACGTCCTGACTTTC. This encodes CASSLQRTGANVLTF.

The chain recombines TRBV6-5 with TRBJ2-1, with TRBD1 as a possible D gene (5 bases). CDR1 and CDR2 from the germline V gene are MNHEY and SVGAGI. This CDR3 is 12 amino acids long. The V end lost 10 bases, the J end lost 6 bases, and 13 bases lay between the germline ends. Written as DNA, the CDR3 is TGTGCCACCCAGAAAGGGGTCAATGAGCAGTTCTTC. Translation: CATQKGVNEQFF.

The chain carries TRBV29-1 and TRBJ2-4; D is perhaps TRBD1 (6 bases). Trimming removed 0 bases at V and 6 bases at J, with 9 bases between. This CDR3 has 13 residues. Germline loops: CDR1 SQVTM, CDR2 ANQGSEA. The chain's CDR3 is CSVEDRGGNIQYF. As DNA, the CDR3 is TGCAGCGTTGAAGACAGGGGCGGAAACATTCAGTACTTC.

The V gene is TRBV7-9, the J gene TRBJ2-7, with D possibly matching TRBD1 (7 bases). The CDR3 spans 15 residues. Germline V gene data show CDR1 as SEHNR and CDR2 as FQNEAQ (reference sequence). V was clipped by 5 bases and J by 0 bases, with 14 bases between them. The CDR3 DNA reads as TGTGCCAGCAGCGGCGGGACAGAGAGCTCCTACGAGCAGTACTTC. Its protein is CASSGGTESSYEQYF.

This sequence joins TRBV18 and TRBJ2-5; 9 bases line up with TRBD2. CDR3 length equals 15 residues. Germline trimming cut 1 base from V and 4 bases from J; bases unmatched to any gene: 4. Germline-derived CDR1 and CDR2 are KGHSH and LQKENI. The CDR3 spells CASSPLAGDRETQYF. The CDR3 nucleotides are TGTGCCAGCTCACCACTAGCGGGAGATAGAGAGACCCAGTACTTC.

V gene TRBV18 combines with J gene TRBJ2-7; D may be TRBD2 (6 bases). The CDR3 has 15 amino acids. V gave up 3 bases and J gave up 0 bases, with 12 bases separating them. Per germline, CDR1 KGHSH and CDR2 LQKENI. The CDR3 DNA reads TGTGCCAGCTCACCGGAGGGACGAACCTCCTACGAGCAGTACTTC. Protein: CASSPEGRTSYEQYF. The variable domain in full, with the rest retrieved from reference TRBV18 and TRBJ2-7, is NAGVMQNPRHLVRRRGQEARLRCSPMKGHSHVYWYRQLPEEGLKFMVYLQKENIIDESGMPKERFSAEFPKEGPSILRIQQVVRGDSAAYFCASSPEGRTSYEQYFGPGTRLTVT.

The rearrangement links TRBV15 to TRBJ2-1; D remains ambiguous. The CDR3 sequence is 11 residues long. Trimming cost V 7 bases and J 5 bases, with 6 bases left between them. Germline V CDR1 and CDR2: LNHNV, YYDKDF (reference sequence). The CDR3 DNA sequence: TGTGCCACCACCCTAAACAATGAGCAGTTCTTC. This gives the protein CATTLNNEQFF.